These 3 T cell receptor beta chains originate from one sample sequenced in a study of blood T cell repertoires in COVID-19. Data came from immunoSEQ multiplex PCR; TCRdb stores just in-frame clones and leaves some out. This sample has around 200,000 clones, with 85% to 90% found just once. Sequencing was performed on PBMCs or T cells enriched from blood (not recorded which). Every receptor here comes from a man aged 25 to 40 who had recovered from COVID-19.

The V call is TRBV28, the J call TRBJ2-5; TRBD2 matches 11 bases. This CDR3 comprises 18 residues. The junction had 7 bases not matched to a gene; V was cut back by 1 base and J by 0 bases. Germline CDR1 MDHEN, CDR2 SYDVKM. In DNA form, the CDR3 reads TGTGCCAGCAGTTTATATGTACTAGCGGGAGAGAACCAAGAGACCCAGTACTTC. Protein: CASSLYVLAGENQETQYF.

The chain combines TRBV24-1 with TRBJ2-2, with 12 nucleotides matching TRBD1. The ends lost 8 bases at V and 1 base at J; junction bases unmatched: 10. CDR1 and CDR2 from the germline V gene are KGHDR and SFDVKD. CDR3 size: 18 residues. CDR3 in DNA: TGTGCCACCACCGGGACAGGGGGCCCCAGAGTGAACACCGGGGAGCTGTTTTTT. Translating it yields CATTGTGGPRVNTGELFF.

The chain combines TRBV2 with TRBJ2-7, with a possible D match to TRBD2 (6 bases). With 7 bases removed from V and 4 bases from J, the gap between germline ends came to 11 bases. The CDR3 sequence is 12 residues long. Germline V CDR1 and CDR2: SNHLY, FYNNEI. This chain's CDR3 is CASMEGFYEQYF. The CDR3, as DNA: TGTGCCAGCATGGAGGGATTTTACGAGCAGTACTTC.